The following is a T cell receptor beta chain sequence with its context. Antigen: not known. Researchers ran the PCR with 60 Vbeta and 13 Jbeta primers. Using immunoSEQ multiplex PCR, the repertoire was profiled, and TCRdb retains in-frame clones only, with some absent. In total, the table holds around 200,000 clones. These data are taken from a study of cytomegalovirus exposure and HLA in healthy donors. Findings and caveats of the study: The availability of immune exposure information extended only to CMV serostatus.

The sequence was obtained from a woman younger than 30 in good health and CMV-seropositive. What was sequenced was PBMCs.

This CDR3 is CASSPGGLSGYTF. The CDR3, as DNA: TGTGCCAGCAGCCCGGGGGGGCTATCTGGCTACACCTTC. The V gene is TRBV11-2, the J gene TRBJ1-2, with a possible D match to TRBD1 (6 bases). This CDR3 region has 13 residues. V lost 5 bases and J 7 bases, leaving 14 bases between the germline ends. CDR1 is SGHAT and CDR2 is FQNNGV in the germline V gene.